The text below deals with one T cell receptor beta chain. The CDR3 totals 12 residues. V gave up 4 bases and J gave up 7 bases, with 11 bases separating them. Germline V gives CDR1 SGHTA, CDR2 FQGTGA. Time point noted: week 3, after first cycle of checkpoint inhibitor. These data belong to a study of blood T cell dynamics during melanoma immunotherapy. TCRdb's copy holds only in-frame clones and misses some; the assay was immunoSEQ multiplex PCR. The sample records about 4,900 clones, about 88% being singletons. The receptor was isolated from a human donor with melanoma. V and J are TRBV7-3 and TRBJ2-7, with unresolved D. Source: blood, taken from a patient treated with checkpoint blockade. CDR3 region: CASSSSGGEQYF. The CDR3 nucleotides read TGTGCCAGCAGCTCCTCCGGTGGGGAGCAGTACTTC.